This T cell receptor (beta chain) stems from a study of cytomegalovirus exposure and HLA in healthy donors. With 60 Vbeta and 13 Jbeta primers, the PCR was carried out. Libraries were prepared by immunoSEQ multiplex PCR; TCRdb keeps only in-frame clonotypes and omits some of them. The sample consists of about 140,000 clones, over 75% of them appearing once. With 5 bases removed from V and 15 bases from J, the gap between germline ends came to 14 bases. The CDR3 sequence is 11 residues long. The germline V gene encodes CDR1 SGHAT and CDR2 FQDESV (reference sequence). Sequencing was performed on PBMCs. The clonotype originates from a man in his forties in good health and CMV-seronegative. The chain recombines TRBV11-1 with TRBJ2-1; tentative D call: TRBD1 (5 bases). CDR3 amino acids: CASSTGPMPFF. DNA of the CDR3: TGTGCCAGCAGCACAGGACCTATGCCGTTCTTC. The full variable domain, completed using reference TRBV11-1 and TRBJ2-1, is EAEVAQSPRYKITEKSQAVAFWCDPISGHATLYWYRQILGQGPELLVQFQDESVVDDSQLPKDRFSAERLKGVDSTLKIQPAELGDSAMYLCASSTGPMPFFGPGTRLTVL.